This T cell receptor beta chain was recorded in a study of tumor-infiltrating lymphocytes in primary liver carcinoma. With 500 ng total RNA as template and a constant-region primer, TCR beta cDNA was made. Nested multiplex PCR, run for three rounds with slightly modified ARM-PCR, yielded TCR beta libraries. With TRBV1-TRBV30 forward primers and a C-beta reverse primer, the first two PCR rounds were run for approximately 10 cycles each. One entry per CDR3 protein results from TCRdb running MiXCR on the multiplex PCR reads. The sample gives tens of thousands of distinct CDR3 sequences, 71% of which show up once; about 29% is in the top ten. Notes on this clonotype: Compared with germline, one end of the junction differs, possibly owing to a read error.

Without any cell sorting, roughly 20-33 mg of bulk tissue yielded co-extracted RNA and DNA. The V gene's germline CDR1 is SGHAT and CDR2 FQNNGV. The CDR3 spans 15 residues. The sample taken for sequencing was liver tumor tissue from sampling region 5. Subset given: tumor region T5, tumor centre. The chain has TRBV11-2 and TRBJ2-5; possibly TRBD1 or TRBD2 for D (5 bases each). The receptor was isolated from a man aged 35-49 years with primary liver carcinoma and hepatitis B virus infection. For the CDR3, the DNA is TGTGTCAGCAGCCGAAGGCGAGGGGACGAGGAGACCCACTACTTC. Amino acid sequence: CVSSRRRGDEETHYF.